This is a list of T cell receptor beta chains from one sample in a study of blood T cell repertoires in COVID-19. Clones were sequenced by immunoSEQ multiplex PCR, and TCRdb holds only the in-frame ones, with some missing. This sample has around 200,000 clones, with approximately 90% found just once. Material for sequencing was PBMCs or T cells enriched from blood (not recorded which). The origin of the receptors is a man aged 25-45 years who had recovered from COVID-19. The CDR3 runs from the conserved cysteine through the conserved F or W. The D gene is left open where the match is weak. Clone size is stated in some rows and not others, as once, few, many or a class when expanded.

CDR3	DNA	V	size	D	J
CASSASRTGAPEAFF	TGCGCCAGCAGTGCCAGTAGGACAGGGGCCCCTGAAGCTTTCTTT	TRBV10-1	once	TRBD1	TRBJ1-1
CASSQATSNNEKLFF	TGCGCCAGCAGCCAAGCCACCAGTAATAATGAAAAACTGTTTTTT	TRBV4-1	NA	NA	TRBJ1-4
CASSLEVLAGGPNTDTQYF	TGTGCCAGCAGCTTGGAGGTGCTAGCGGGGGGGCCTAACACAGATACGCAGTATTTT	TRBV5-4	NA	TRBD2	TRBJ2-3
CAISESGTSGRYGPSDEQFF	TGTGCCATCAGTGAGTCCGGGACTAGCGGGAGATACGGTCCCTCCGATGAGCAGTTCTTC	TRBV10-3	NA	TRBD2	TRBJ2-1
CASSLYLGLGGDTQYF	TGCGCCAGCAGCTTGTATCTGGGACTAGGGGGGGATACGCAGTATTTT	TRBV5-1	NA	TRBD2	TRBJ2-3
CASSYSFYSYEQYF	TGTGCCAGCAGTTACTCGTTCTATAGCTACGAGCAGTACTTC	TRBV6-2/TRBV6-3	NA	NA	TRBJ2-7
CASNPHPGETQYF	TGTGCCAGTAATCCCCACCCGGGAGAGACCCAGTACTTC	TRBV19	NA	NA	TRBJ2-5
CASSPATGTNNSPLHF	TGTGCCAGCTCACCAGCGACAGGGACCAATAATTCACCCCTCCACTTT	TRBV18	NA	TRBD1	TRBJ1-6
CASSKSTTGLADPFSYNEQFF	TGTGCCAGCAGCAAATCCACAACGGGACTAGCGGATCCGTTCTCCTACAATGAGCAGTTCTTC	TRBV21-1	NA	NA	TRBJ2-1
CASSLSQGEETQYF	TGCGCCAGCAGCTTAAGCCAGGGGGAAGAGACCCAGTACTTC	TRBV5-1	NA	TRBD1	TRBJ2-5
CASSELGTGGGQDSPLHF	TGTGCCAGCAGTGAATTGGGAACAGGGGGCGGACAGGATTCACCCCTCCACTTT	TRBV25-1	NA	TRBD1	TRBJ1-6
CASSWTSYNEQFF	TGTGCCAGCAGTTGGACTAGTTACAATGAGCAGTTCTTC	TRBV6-2/TRBV6-3	NA	TRBD2	TRBJ2-1